Listed below are T cell receptor beta chains from one sample, sequenced in a study of naive and memory T cell subsets. TCRdb re-called the UMI-ligation and nested PCR reads with MiXCR, one entry per CDR3 protein. There are approximately 150,000 distinct CDR3 sequences in the sample; under 25% occur only once, and more than 0.6% lies in the top ten. Input material: naive CD8+ T cells from blood. All receptors derive from a human donor in good health. CDR3s include the opening cysteine and the closing phenylalanine or tryptophan. The D gene is left open where the match is weak. For some rows the clone size is stated as once, few or many, or as a class when expanded; others skip it.

CDR3 length	clone size	D gene	V gene	J gene	CDR3 DNA	CDR3 protein
14	NA	NA	TRBV29-1	TRBJ1-1	TGCAGCGTTGAATGGGCCGACAGGAACACTGAAGCTTTCTTT	CSVEWADRNTEAFF
14	once	TRBD1	TRBV7-9	TRBJ2-1	TGTGCCAGCGACCGGACAGGGGCGGCCCATGAGCAGTTCTTC	CASDRTGAAHEQFF
13	NA	TRBD1	TRBV12-3/TRBV12-4	TRBJ1-1	TGTGCCAGCACCGGACAGGGGAACACTGAAGCTTTCTTT	CASTGQGNTEAFF
14	few	NA	TRBV29-1	TRBJ2-1	TGCAGCGTCGATCCGGGACTTGGGGGCCCTGAGCAGTTCTTC	CSVDPGLGGPEQFF
14	NA	TRBD1	TRBV7-3	TRBJ2-7	TGTGCCAGCAGCTTGGCGGACAGGGCAAAGGAGCAGTACTTC	CASSLADRAKEQYF
12	NA	TRBD2	TRBV27	TRBJ2-7	TGTGCCACCCGTAGCGGGAGCCACGAGCAGTACTTC	CATRSGSHEQYF
14	few	TRBD1	TRBV28	TRBJ2-2	TGTGCCAGCAGCTCGACAGGGAGCACCGGGGAGCTGTTTTTT	CASSSTGSTGELFF
15	NA	TRBD2	TRBV15	TRBJ2-1	TGTGCCACTAAGGAGGGGCGGGAGGCCTACAATGAGCAGTTCTTC	CATKEGREAYNEQFF
14	few	TRBD2	TRBV10-2	TRBJ2-7	TGCGCCAGCAGTGTGAGCGGGAGACCCTACGAGCAGTACTTC	CASSVSGRPYEQYF
17	few	NA	TRBV6-2/TRBV6-3	TRBJ2-4	TGTGCCAGCAGTTACTCCGGTCCTTCCTTGGCCAAAAACATTCAGTACTTC	CASSYSGPSLAKNIQYF
15	NA	TRBD1	TRBV15	TRBJ1-4	TGTGCCACCAGCAGAGGGACAGGGATCGATGAAAAACTGTTTTTT	CATSRGTGIDEKLFF
14	few	TRBD1	TRBV30	TRBJ2-7	TGTGCCTGGGACCCGGGACAGTCGAACTACGAGCAGTACTTC	CAWDPGQSNYEQYF
11	few	NA	TRBV29-1	TRBJ1-2	TGCAGCGGGCTAGACTCTGATGGCTACACCTTC	CSGLDSDGYTF
18	NA	NA	TRBV28	TRBJ2-4	TGTGCCACCGCCGGGAGACAGGGTCTGGTCATCACCAAAAACATTCAGTACTTC	CATAGRQGLVITKNIQYF
17	NA	TRBD1	TRBV4-3	TRBJ1-1	TGCGCCAGCAGCCAGGGACTAGAGGGGGCCGAAGACACTGAAGCTTTCTTT	CASSQGLEGAEDTEAFF
15	few	TRBD2	TRBV4-3	TRBJ2-3	TGCGCCAGCAGCCCGTGGGGGGGTAGCACAGATACGCAGTATTTT	CASSPWGGSTDTQYF
17	NA	NA	TRBV28	TRBJ2-1	TGTGCCAGCAGTTTGGTAGGTGGGAGGCCCATTTACAATGAGCAGTTCTTC	CASSLVGGRPIYNEQFF
11	few	NA	TRBV6-2/TRBV6-3	TRBJ2-7	TGTGCCAGCAGCTGGCTCTACGAGCAGTACTTC	CASSWLYEQYF
13	few	NA	TRBV13	TRBJ1-1	TGTGCCAGCAGCCGCGGGTCAGGCATCGAAGCTTTCTTT	CASSRGSGIEAFF
13	NA	NA	TRBV28	TRBJ1-6	TGTGCCAGCAGGTCAGAGTATAATTCACCCCTCCACTTT	CASRSEYNSPLHF
14	few	NA	TRBV15	TRBJ2-2	TGTGCCACCAGCAGTAACCCGGGAGCCGGGGAGCTGTTTTTT	CATSSNPGAGELFF
12	NA	NA	TRBV28	TRBJ2-5	TGTGCCACCTTCGGAGGGGAAGAGACCCAGTACTTC	CATFGGEETQYF
15	NA	NA	TRBV5-1	TRBJ2-5	TGCGCCAGCAGCTTGGATGGGTGGGATCAAGAGACCCAGTACTTC	CASSLDGWDQETQYF
14	NA	NA	TRBV6-6	TRBJ1-2	TGTGCCAGCAGTTATCAGTCCTCCCTATCCGGCTACACCTTC	CASSYQSSLSGYTF
14	few	NA	TRBV7-6	TRBJ1-1	TGTGCCAGCAGCTTAGCCTCCGCGGGGACTGAAGCTTTCTTT	CASSLASAGTEAFF
14	NA	NA	TRBV2	TRBJ2-1	TGTGCCAGCACACCGGGGGACACCTACAATGAGCAGTTCTTC	CASTPGDTYNEQFF
15	few	NA	TRBV28	TRBJ2-5	TGTGCCAGCAGTCTTGGAGGGGGCAACCAAGAGACCCAGTACTTC	CASSLGGGNQETQYF
15	few	NA	TRBV2	TRBJ1-1	TGTGCCAGCAGTGAATTTTCCAATACAGAAAATGAAGCTTTCTTT	CASSEFSNTENEAFF
18	NA	NA	TRBV4-1	TRBJ1-1	TGCGCCAGCAGCCAGATCACGAGGAGGGGGATAGAGGGAACTGAAGCTTTCTTT	CASSQITRRGIEGTEAFF
17	NA	NA	TRBV7-2	TRBJ2-1	TGTGCCAGCAGCCCAGGGCCCCCGTCTTTGTCCTACAATGAGCAGTTCTTC	CASSPGPPSLSYNEQFF
14	NA	TRBD2	TRBV2	TRBJ2-7	TGTGCCAGCAGTGTTACTAGCGGGAGTGGAGAGCAGTACTTC	CASSVTSGSGEQYF
14	NA	NA	TRBV7-6	TRBJ2-7	TGTGCCAGCAGCGAGATGGGGGAACTCGACGAGCAGTACTTC	CASSEMGELDEQYF
14	NA	NA	TRBV6-2/TRBV6-3	TRBJ1-1	TGTGCCAGCAGTTTTCGGCGGAAGGGAGGTGAAGCTTTCTTT	CASSFRRKGGEAFF
12	NA	TRBD2	TRBV14	TRBJ2-7	TGTGCCAGCAGCCGGGACTACCTCGAGCAGTACTTC	CASSRDYLEQYF
14	NA	NA	TRBV27	TRBJ2-3	TGTGCCAGCAGTTTCGGGGGATACACAGATACGCAGTATTTT	CASSFGGYTDTQYF
14	NA	TRBD1	TRBV25-1	TRBJ1-1	TGTGCCAGCAGTGTGGGACAGGGACCCACTGAAGCTTTCTTT	CASSVGQGPTEAFF
13	few	TRBD1	TRBV28	TRBJ1-5	TGTGCCAGCAGTATTACAGGGGCTCAGCCCCAGCATTTT	CASSITGAQPQHF
15	few	NA	TRBV6-5	TRBJ1-5	TGTGCCAGCAGTACCGGGGCTTATAGCAATCAGCCCCAGCATTTT	CASSTGAYSNQPQHF
12	many	NA	TRBV27	TRBJ2-5	TGTGCCAGCAGTCCCAACCAAGAGACCCAGTACTTC	CASSPNQETQYF
11	few	NA	TRBV2	TRBJ2-2	TGTGCCAGCGTGAACCCCGAGGAGCTGTTTTTT	CASVNPEELFF
16	NA	NA	TRBV4-1	TRBJ1-5	TGCGCCAGCAGCCAAGATTCAGGGAGCGCCTATCAGCCCCAGCATTTT	CASSQDSGSAYQPQHF
15	NA	TRBD2	TRBV2	TRBJ2-1	TGTGCCAGCAGTGAAGGGCGGGAGGCTACTCGGGAGCAGTTCTTC	CASSEGREATREQFF
14	few	NA	TRBV6-5	TRBJ2-7	TGTGCAAGCCGCGTTCCGGGGGTCGCCTACGAGCAGTACTTC	CASRVPGVAYEQYF
15	NA	NA	TRBV6-1	TRBJ2-2	TGTGCCAGCAGTGAACCTCGGGGTAACACCGGGGAGCTGTTTTTT	CASSEPRGNTGELFF
12	many	NA	TRBV27	TRBJ2-3	TGTGCCAGCAGCCCTAGTGGAGATACGCAGTATTTT	CASSPSGDTQYF